This T cell receptor (beta chain) comes out of a study of shared clonotypes between healthy human individuals (dated by TCRdb to about 2020). Describing the broader study: A couple of women and a few men aged 18 to 49 years were included in the cohort. For each donor, CD4 naive and CD4 memory were each given three plates, CD8 naive was given two plates, and CD8 memory was given one plate. To estimate repertoire size and how much clonotypes are shared between individuals, the study performed deep sequencing of blood TCR repertoires from a handful of healthy adults. To increase sequencing depth and limit assay-specific biases, different laboratories used diverse techniques to prepare libraries and sequence TCR repertoires. Per donor, leukapheresis produced somewhere between about 0.9 and 9.5 billion PBMCs. The investigation overall reported the following: Because the study included only a small number of donors, the genetic and exposure-history diversity represented was limited. Rarefaction of sorted-subset datasets indicated incomplete sequencing despite the large sequencing depth. Sampling was limited to blood, and TCR repertoires in tissue likely differ from TCR repertoires in blood. Pairwise subsampling led to the expectation that sequencing depth would affect the degree of clonotype sharing among donors. Naive subsets generally had larger estimated clonotype richness than memory subsets did. Across a handful of donors, around 5% of naive CD4, approximately 3.6% of naive CD8, around 2.1% of memory CD4, and under 0.45% of memory CD8 clonotypes were shared. Higher generation probabilities were observed for clonotypes shared by all four sorted-subset donors than for non-shared clonotypes.

Concerning this clone: Its recognized antigen is unknown. Base qualities are missing; no much larger clone stands one base away.

Reading from cysteine to phenylalanine, the CDR3 counts 14 amino acids. The sequence is cut down to CDR3 DNA, 42 bases in frame from base 1. CDR1 and CDR2 are read off the germline V gene as MNHEY and SVGAGI. Trimming at the junction amounts to 4 bases on V and 4 bases on J, and the germline ends lie 11 bases apart. TCR CDR3 regions were amplified from genomic DNA by multiplex PCR using the deep immunoSEQ assay. Genomic DNA extracted from each cell subset was distributed evenly over all wells of several immunoSEQ 96-well plates, and each plate served as one replicate. Each replicate PCR for sorted subsets received approximately 220 ng genomic DNA, equal to tens of thousands of T cell genomes. Purified libraries were measured with a Qubit 3.0 fluorometer, size-checked on a Bioanalyzer 2100, and measured again with the KAPA Library Quantification kit. Every immunoSEQ 96-well plate was sequenced on a separate single-read 150-cycle Illumina NextSeq 550 flow cell. Under the source paper's analysis protocol: Because the immunoSEQ output held only junctional sequences and lacked quality scores, the filtering could not match the filtering applied to full-length reads. To assign V/J genes and CDR3, sequences were annotated using PyIR, a Python wrapper for IgBLAST v1.9, with IMGT germline references. Reads were removed for weak V/J assignments (E-value above 1e-6), missing CDR3, stop codons, out-of-frame junctions, or ambiguous translated residues. V3J clonotypes were defined as sequences sharing the same inferred V gene, J gene, and CDR3 amino acid sequence. The percentage overlap between two repertoires was calculated by dividing the number of shared unique clonotypes by the size of the smaller repertoire. Three approaches were used to assess repertoire richness: RTK rarefaction, the Chao1 estimator, and Recon v2.1 estimates of unobserved clonotypes. Generation probabilities were computed with OLGA for all TCRbeta clonotypes obtained by the gDNA method from several donors. TCRdb's version of the immuneACCESS table is confined to in-frame rearrangements and falls short of the full clone set. An unresolved V gene accounts for under half of the shortfall where checked; the remainder is of unknown origin. The V and J calls and clone size were taken over from that table, and D and trimming were inferred from the DNA. For this sample there are about 1 million clones; about 80% appear just once. The leading ten clones occupy about 1.5% of the sample.

Donors were healthy HIV-negative adults with no recently reported acute infections or vaccinations. All donors were Caucasian adults living in Nashville, Tennessee, USA. CD4+ T cells were enriched by magnetic negative selection, after which naive cells were positively selected on CD45RA and the negative fraction was taken as the memory subset. Blood was collected by leukapheresis, and PBMCs were isolated by Ficoll-Histopaque density gradient centrifugation and then cryopreserved in liquid nitrogen vapor phase. Purity and quantity of every magnetically sorted T cell population were checked by analytical flow cytometry. Genomic DNA was isolated from each sorted fraction and quantified by UV absorbance on a Nanodrop 2000c.

Source material: memory CD4+ T cells sorted from blood. What this sample's cell subset or site label stands for: CD45RA-negative fraction. The source is a man younger than 30 in good health. The sequence joins TRBV6-5 to TRBJ1-5; the D gene cannot be resolved reliably. The CDR3: CASSLGSPNQPQHF. The base sequence is TGTGCCAGCAGTTTAGGGTCGCCGAATCAGCCCCAGCATTTT.